These T cell receptor beta chains were read from a single sample in a study of high-grade serous ovarian cancer treatment subgroups. Sequenced by immunoSEQ multiplex PCR; TCRdb stores in-frame clones only, minus some. The repertoire holds 30,000 or so clones, with about 88% as singletons. Sequencing was done on a sample of tumor tissue. The receptor source for this set is a human donor with high-grade serous ovarian cancer. Both conserved end residues are part of each CDR3.

V gene: TRBV7-3; CDR3 protein: CASSPGLAEGEQYF
V gene: TRBV7-9; CDR3 protein: CASSLASGPYEQYF
V gene: TRBV9; CDR3 protein: CASSVGQKETQYF
V gene: TRBV20-1; CDR3 protein: CSARDRLEQYF
V gene: TRBV19; CDR3 protein: CASSVTSGRAVVEQFF
V gene: TRBV7-2; CDR3 protein: CASSLGGLNQPQHF
V gene: TRBV28; CDR3 protein: CASLTPAGTGDNQPQHF
V gene: TRBV23-1; CDR3 protein: CASSLKRGSTDTQYF
V gene: TRBV7-2; CDR3 protein: CASSLGTGPYYGYTF
V gene: TRBV9; CDR3 protein: CASSQPGGLTGELFF
V gene: TRBV19; CDR3 protein: CASSMVAGGRNEQFF
V gene: TRBV11-2; CDR3 protein: CASSSTRGLQLYEQYF
V gene: TRBV27; CDR3 protein: CASREVGREQFF
V gene: TRBV19; CDR3 protein: CASRAEGGYTF
V gene: TRBV11-3; CDR3 protein: CASSLGGGRSYNEQFF
V gene: TRBV10-1; CDR3 protein: CASMGLLNYGYTF
V gene: TRBV6-5; CDR3 protein: CASSPGTRPYNEQFF
V gene: TRBV29-1; CDR3 protein: CSVEGYYNEQFF
V gene: TRBV7-8; CDR3 protein: CASSFLSGNYNEQFF
V gene: TRBV18; CDR3 protein: CASSPDRNEQYF
V gene: TRBV6-5; CDR3 protein: CASSWGYRGDYEQYF
V gene: TRBV6-5; CDR3 protein: CASSSSFNEKLFF
V gene: TRBV11-2; CDR3 protein: CASSPGRVAGSYGQYF
V gene: TRBV5-6; CDR3 protein: CASSLRARDLPNEQFF
V gene: TRBV29-1; CDR3 protein: CSVEGAPGEKLFF
V gene: TRBV6-1; CDR3 protein: CASSDRRGYTF
V gene: TRBV21-1; CDR3 protein: CASSKALGTGYPADLQETQYF
V gene: TRBV4-1; CDR3 protein: CASSQEAGGGTEAFF
V gene: TRBV6-1; CDR3 protein: CASSDQGWGSWGAEEYEQYF
V gene: TRBV25-1; CDR3 protein: CASSAGANTIYF